These 18 T cell receptor beta chains were all obtained from the same sample, sequenced in a study of blood T cell repertoires in COVID-19. TCRdb's copy holds only in-frame clones and misses some; the assay was immunoSEQ multiplex PCR. The data hold roughly 150,000 clones, with 85% to 90% observed a single time. Specimen: peripheral blood. The receptor source for this set is a woman in her sixties or seventies with COVID-19, enrolled during active disease.

The chain has TRBV6-5 and TRBJ1-6; the match to TRBD1 covers 9 bases. Germline CDR1 is MNHEY and CDR2 is SVGAGI. Trimming cost V 5 bases and J 7 bases; bases outside gene matches: 3. There are 14 residues in the CDR3. The CDR3 DNA follows: TGTGCCAGCAGTACAGGGGGCCTCAATTCACCCCTCCACTTT. This translates into CASSTGGLNSPLHF.

This chain connects TRBV24-1 to TRBJ2-7; weak D call: TRBD2 (5 bases). In germline, CDR1 is KGHDR, CDR2 SFDVKD. The CDR3 loop spans 16 amino acids. V lost 2 bases to trimming and J lost 3 bases, with 16 bases between them. The CDR3 region has the DNA TGTGCCACCAGTGATTCCCTGGGAGACACGCGCTACGAGCAGTACTTC. Translation gives CATSDSLGDTRYEQYF.

J is TRBJ1-1 and V is TRBV11-2; 8 bases align to TRBD1. This CDR3 has 14 amino acids. V dropped 4 bases and J dropped 7; count of bases not matched to a gene: 8. In germline, CDR1 is SGHAT, CDR2 FQNNGV. The CDR3, as DNA: TGTGCCAGCAGCTACCGACAGGGGCCTCTTGAAGCTTTCTTT. As protein: CASSYRQGPLEAFF.

The V gene is TRBV7-3, the J gene TRBJ1-6, with D possibly being TRBD1 (5 bases). Germline-derived CDR1 and CDR2 are SGHTA and FQGTGA. The CDR3 totals 17 residues. The V and J ends lost 1 base and 0 bases respectively, with 10 bases between them. CDR3 in amino acids: CASSLRGRSSYNSPLHF. The CDR3 DNA is TGTGCCAGCAGCTTAAGGGGCAGAAGCTCCTATAATTCACCCCTCCACTTT.

This clone showed up just a few times. The chain employs TRBV5-1 and TRBJ2-5, with a weak D call TRBD1 (6 bases). The germline CDR1 and CDR2 sequences are SGHRS and YFSETQ. V was pared by 3 bases and J by 0 bases, with 9 bases between. This CDR3 region has 14 residues. CDR3 nucleotides: TGCGCCAGCAGCTCCACAGGGTACCAAGAGACCCAGTACTTC. As protein: CASSSTGYQETQYF.

The rearrangement links TRBV7-3 to TRBJ2-3; TRBD2 matches at 8 bases. V lost 8 bases, J lost 5 bases, and 6 bases stayed unmatched. The CDR3 runs 13 residues. CDR1 is SGHTA and CDR2 is FQGTGA in the germline V gene. The CDR3: CASAGSGVDTQYF. DNA for the CDR3: TGTGCCAGCGCCGGTAGCGGGGTAGATACGCAGTATTTT.

The DNA for the CDR3 is TGTGCCAGCAGTCCCTACGGGGTGAAAAACTATGGCTACACCTTC. Amino acid sequence: CASSPYGVKNYGYTF. The chain is built from TRBV6-5 and TRBJ1-2; D not certain. The germline gives CDR1 MNHEY, CDR2 SVGAGI. The CDR3 length is 15 residues. V was cut by 5 bases and J by 2 bases, with 15 bases left in between.

This rearrangement joins TRBV5-6 to TRBJ1-6; D may be TRBD1 (5 bases). Germline lookup yields CDR1 SGHDT and CDR2 YYEEEE. The CDR3 consists of 14 residues. V was pared by 4 bases and J by 4 bases, with 9 bases between. CDR3 region: CASSADSYNSPLHF. CDR3 sequence (DNA): TGTGCCAGCAGCGCCGACAGTTATAATTCACCCCTCCACTTT.

The rearrangement joins TRBV5-1 to TRBJ2-7; perhaps TRBD1 as D (5 bases). Germline V gene data show CDR1 as SGHRS and CDR2 as YFSETQ. V lost 7 bases and J lost 1, with 9 bases in between. This CDR3 is 12 amino acids long. The CDR3 DNA sequence: TGCGCCAGCCGAGACAGTTCCTACGAGCAGTACTTC. This encodes CASRDSSYEQYF.

The chain uses TRBV6-4 and TRBJ1-5, with D unresolved. From germline, CDR1 is MRHNA and CDR2 SNTAGT. V dropped 0 bases and J dropped 6 bases, with 9 bases sitting between them. The CDR3 runs 14 residues. In nucleotides, the CDR3 is TGTGCCAGCAGTGACTCATCGGGAATTCAGCCCCAGCATTTT. As protein: CASSDSSGIQPQHF.

This chain uses TRBV7-3 with TRBJ2-5, with 8 bases aligning to TRBD2. Per the germline V gene, CDR1 is SGHTA and CDR2 is FQGTGA. The CDR3 length is 15 residues. The J segment lost 2 bases and the V segment lost 1 base, leaving 3 bases of the junction unmatched. CDR3 DNA sequence: TGTGCCAGCAGCTTAAACCGGGGGGGACAAGAGACCCAGTACTTC. This encodes CASSLNRGGQETQYF. Looking up the rest from reference TRBV7-3 and TRBJ2-5 gives the full variable domain: GAGVSQTPSNKVTEKGKYVELRCDPISGHTALYWYRQSLGQGPEFLIYFQGTGAADDSGLPNDRFFAVRPEGSVSTLKIQRTERGDSAVYLCASSLNRGGQETQYFGPGTRLLVL.

V is TRBV9 and J is TRBJ1-6; 7 bases map to TRBD1. The CDR3 contains 14 residues. V shed 3 bases and J 7 bases; nucleotides not matched to a gene: 4. Germline V lookup: CDR1 SGDLS, CDR2 YYNGEE. CDR3 in DNA: TGTGCCAGCAGCGCCACAGGGGCCAATTCACCCCTCCACTTT. Protein product: CASSATGANSPLHF.

CDR3 nucleotides: TGCGCCAGCAGCCGTAGCGGGGGAAAGACCTACGAGCAGTACTTC. This encodes CASSRSGGKTYEQYF. The J gene is TRBJ2-7, the V gene TRBV5-1; 9 positions agree with TRBD2. The germline gives CDR1 SGHRS, CDR2 YFSETQ. V shed 4 bases and J 2 bases; nucleotides not matched to a gene: 7. CDR3 length equals 15 residues.

V gene TRBV9 combines with J gene TRBJ2-5; D is unclear. Germline V gene data show CDR1 as SGDLS and CDR2 as YYNGEE. The V gene lost 5 bases and the J gene lost 5 bases, with 13 bases spanning the gap. The CDR3 runs 13 residues. CDR3 sequence reads: CASSRSVEETQYF. The CDR3 DNA follows: TGTGCCAGCAGTCGAAGCGTCGAGGAGACCCAGTACTTC.

The genes are TRBV6-6 and TRBJ1-4, with D possibly being TRBD1 (6 bases). This CDR3 comprises 14 residues. The germline V and J ends were trimmed by 0 bases and 10 bases, with 12 bases remaining between them. The germline V gene has CDR1 MNHNY and CDR2 SVGAGI (reference sequence). DNA for the CDR3: TGTGCCAGCAGTTACTCGACATTCAGGGGAAAACTGTTTTTT. Translating it yields CASSYSTFRGKLFF.

This sequence joins TRBV19 and TRBJ1-4; the match to TRBD1 covers 8 bases. The CDR3 length is 14 residues. Germline assignment: CDR1 LNHDA and CDR2 SQIVND (reference sequence). The V and J ends lost 6 bases and 7 bases, in that order; junction bases with no gene match: 7. The DNA of the CDR3 is TGTGCCAGTAGCCCGGACAGGGAGGCTGAAAAACTGTTTTTT. Translation gives CASSPDREAEKLFF.

The chain combines TRBV5-1 with TRBJ1-2; 8 positions agree with TRBD1. Unmatched junction bases numbered 5, after V lost 4 bases and J lost 3 bases. Per the germline V gene, CDR1 is SGHRS and CDR2 is YFSETQ. The CDR3 spans 14 residues. This chain's CDR3 is CASSPGGADYGYTF. The CDR3 DNA follows: TGCGCCAGCAGCCCAGGGGGCGCGGACTATGGCTACACCTTC.

The V gene is TRBV5-1, the J gene TRBJ2-1; 7 bases are shared with TRBD1. The CDR3 spans 14 residues. The V segment lost 0 bases and the J segment 9 bases; nucleotides outside the gene matches: 6. Germline lookup yields CDR1 SGHRS and CDR2 YFSETQ. In DNA form, the CDR3 reads TGCGCCAGCAGCTTGGACAGGGGCGTCAGTGAGCAGTTCTTC. It is translated as CASSLDRGVSEQFF.